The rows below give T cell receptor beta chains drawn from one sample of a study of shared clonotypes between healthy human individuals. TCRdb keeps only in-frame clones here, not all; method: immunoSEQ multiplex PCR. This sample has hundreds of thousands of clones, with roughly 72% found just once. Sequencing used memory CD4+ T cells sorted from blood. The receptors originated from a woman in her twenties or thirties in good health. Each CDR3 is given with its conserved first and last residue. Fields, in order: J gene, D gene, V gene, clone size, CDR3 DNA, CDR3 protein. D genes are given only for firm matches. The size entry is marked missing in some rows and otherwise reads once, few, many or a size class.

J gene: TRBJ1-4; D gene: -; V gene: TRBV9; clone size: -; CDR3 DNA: TGTGCCAGCAGCGCCTCTGTAGCGGGGGGTAATGAAAAACTGTTTTTT; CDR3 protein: CASSASVAGGNEKLFF
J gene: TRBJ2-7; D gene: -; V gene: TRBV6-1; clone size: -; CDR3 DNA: TGTGCCAGCTTTGGGGGGACCTACGAGCAGTACTTC; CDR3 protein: CASFGGTYEQYF
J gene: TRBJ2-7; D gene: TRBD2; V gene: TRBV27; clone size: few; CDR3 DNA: TGTGCCAGCAGTTTAGGGGCTAGCGGGAAAAACGAGCAGTACTTC; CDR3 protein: CASSLGASGKNEQYF
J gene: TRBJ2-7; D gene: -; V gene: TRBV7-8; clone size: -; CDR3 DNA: TGTGCCAGCAGCTTTGAGCTGAGTTCCTACGAGCAGTACTTC; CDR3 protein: CASSFELSSYEQYF
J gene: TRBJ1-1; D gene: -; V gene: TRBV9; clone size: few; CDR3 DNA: TGTGCCAGCAGCGTAGGTGGGACCCGGAACACTGAAGCTTTCTTT; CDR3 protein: CASSVGGTRNTEAFF
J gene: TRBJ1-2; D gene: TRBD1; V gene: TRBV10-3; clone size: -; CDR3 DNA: TGTGCCATCAAAGGGCCGGGACAGAGTTTCAAAGGCTACACCTTC; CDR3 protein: CAIKGPGQSFKGYTF
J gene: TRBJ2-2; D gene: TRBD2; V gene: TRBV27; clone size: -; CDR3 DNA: TGTGCCAGCAGCCGCGACCTAGCGGGAGGGCCATCCCCCGGGGAGCTGTTTTTT; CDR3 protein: CASSRDLAGGPSPGELFF
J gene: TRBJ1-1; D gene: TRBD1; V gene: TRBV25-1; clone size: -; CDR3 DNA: TGTGCCAGCAGCAGGGGGCTGGACACTGAAGCTTTCTTT; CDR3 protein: CASSRGLDTEAFF
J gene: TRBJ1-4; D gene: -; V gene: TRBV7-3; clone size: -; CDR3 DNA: TGTGCCAGCAGCTTAATCCGGGCCTCTAATGAAAAACTGTTTTTT; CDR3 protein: CASSLIRASNEKLFF
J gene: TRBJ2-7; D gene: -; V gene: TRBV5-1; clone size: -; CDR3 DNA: TGCGCCAGCAGCTTGGATCGGCCCATGAGTGCTAGAGAGCAGTACTTC; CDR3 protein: CASSLDRPMSAREQYF
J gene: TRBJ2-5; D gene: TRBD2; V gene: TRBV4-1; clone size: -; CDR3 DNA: TGCGCCAGCAGCCGGACCGGTACTAGCGGGAACCAAGAGACCCAGTACTTC; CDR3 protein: CASSRTGTSGNQETQYF
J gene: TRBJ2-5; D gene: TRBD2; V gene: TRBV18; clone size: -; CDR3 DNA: TGTGCCAGCTCACCACCGACGCTAGCGGGAGAGACCCAGTACTTC; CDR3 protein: CASSPPTLAGETQYF
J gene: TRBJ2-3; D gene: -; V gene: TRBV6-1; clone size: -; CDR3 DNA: TGTGCCAGCAGTCGTATGACTAGTTCACCAGATACGCAGTATTTT; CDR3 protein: CASSRMTSSPDTQYF
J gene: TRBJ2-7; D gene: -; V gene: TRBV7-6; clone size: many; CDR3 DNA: TGTGCCAGCAGCTTAAGGCAGGATTACGAGCAGTACTTC; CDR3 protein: CASSLRQDYEQYF
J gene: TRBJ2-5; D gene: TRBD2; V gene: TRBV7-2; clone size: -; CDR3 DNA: TGTGCCAGCAGCTCCCGACGGACTAGCAGCGAGACCCAGTACTTC; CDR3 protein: CASSSRRTSSETQYF
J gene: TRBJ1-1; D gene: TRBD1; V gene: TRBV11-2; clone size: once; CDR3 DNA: TGTGCCAGCAGCGCACAGGGGGCTCTTGGTGTTTTCTTT; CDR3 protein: CASSAQGALGVFF